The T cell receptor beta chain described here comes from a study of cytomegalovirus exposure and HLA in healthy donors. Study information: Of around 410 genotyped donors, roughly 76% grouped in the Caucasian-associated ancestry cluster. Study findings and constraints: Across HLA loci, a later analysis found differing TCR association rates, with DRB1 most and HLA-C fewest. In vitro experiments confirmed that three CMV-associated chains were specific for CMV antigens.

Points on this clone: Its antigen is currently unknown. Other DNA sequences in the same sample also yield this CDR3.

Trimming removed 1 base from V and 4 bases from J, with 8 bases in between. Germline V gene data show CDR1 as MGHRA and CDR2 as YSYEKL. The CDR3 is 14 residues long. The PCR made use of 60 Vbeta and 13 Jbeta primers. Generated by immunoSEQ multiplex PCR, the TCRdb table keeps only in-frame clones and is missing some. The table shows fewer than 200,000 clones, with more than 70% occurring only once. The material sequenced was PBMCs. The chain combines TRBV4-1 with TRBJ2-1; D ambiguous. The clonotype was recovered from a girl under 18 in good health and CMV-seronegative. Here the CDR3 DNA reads TGCGCCAGCAGCCAAGGGCCCAGTTACAATGAGCAGTTCTTC. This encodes CASSQGPSYNEQFF.